These 14 T cell receptor beta chains share one sample of origin, sequenced in a study of type 1 regulatory T cells. Their antigen targets remain unknown. TCRdb fed the reads into MiXCR, producing one record per CDR3 protein. The sample has some 60,000 distinct CDR3 sequences; less than 70% are singletons. The material sequenced was cultured non-Tr1 T cells, either the whole culture or a sorted T cell fraction (not recorded which). The receptors stem from a human donor in good health.

The chain combines TRBV18 with TRBJ2-7; perhaps TRBD1 as D (6 bases). Trimming took 6 bases from V and 7 from J, leaving 22 bases between them. The V gene's germline CDR1 is KGHSH and CDR2 LQKENI. This CDR3 is 15 amino acids long. The CDR3 DNA follows: TGTGCCAGCTCCCCGGACCAAACAGGGCCGGGGGAGCAGTACTTC. Protein sequence: CASSPDQTGPGEQYF.

This clonotype has just a few counts. The chain combines TRBV10-1 with TRBJ2-7; the D gene is possibly TRBD2 (6 bases). The germline V and J ends were trimmed by 6 bases and 7 bases, with 19 bases remaining between them. There are 14 residues in the CDR3. The V gene's germline CDR1 is WNHNN and CDR2 SYGVQD (reference sequence). CDR3 amino acids: CASSDLGRSGEQYF. The CDR3 DNA follows: TGCGCCAGCAGCGACTTGGGCCGTAGCGGAGAGCAGTACTTC.

This clonotype was seen a few times. The CDR3 sequence is CASSEGTNQETQYF. The DNA of the CDR3 is TGTGCCAGCAGCGAGGGGACTAACCAAGAGACCCAGTACTTC. V is TRBV9 and J is TRBJ2-5, with 7 nucleotides matching TRBD2. Germline trimming cut 3 bases from V and 0 bases from J; bases unmatched to any gene: 2. The CDR3 contains 14 residues. CDR1 and CDR2 from the germline V gene are SGDLS and YYNGEE.

V usage is TRBV15 and J usage is TRBJ2-1; D is unclear. V was trimmed by 6 bases and J by 7 bases, leaving 16 bases between them. The CDR3 sequence is 14 residues long. CDR1 LNHNV and CDR2 YYDKDF come from the germline V gene (reference sequence). The CDR3 DNA is TGTGCCACCAGAGCAGGAGTTGTAGGTAATGAGCAGTTCTTC. It encodes CATRAGVVGNEQFF.

The J gene is TRBJ2-7, the V gene TRBV7-8, with 12 bases aligning to TRBD2. The CDR3 length is 15 residues. The V and J ends lost 4 bases and 3 bases, in that order; junction bases with no gene match: 4. Per the germline V gene, CDR1 is SGHVS and CDR2 is FQNEAQ. CDR3 nucleotides: TGTGCCAGCAGCTCGGCTAGCGGGAGGGTCTACGAGCAGTACTTC. As protein: CASSSASGRVYEQYF.

J is TRBJ2-3 and V is TRBV20-1; 11 bases line up with TRBD2. V was pared by 2 bases and J by 8 bases, with 12 bases of the junction left unmatched. This CDR3 is 16 amino acids long. CDR1 is DFQATT and CDR2 is SNEGSKA in the germline V gene (reference sequence). CDR3 sequence (DNA): TGCAGTGCTAGACCGCCGACTAGCGGGACACAGGGTACGCAGTATTTT. Translated: CSARPPTSGTQGTQYF.

The V gene is TRBV7-2, the J gene TRBJ1-1; unclear D gene. The CDR3 consists of 15 residues. The V end was cut by 5 bases, the J end by 1 base, with 14 bases between. Germline CDR1 reads SGHTA; CDR2 reads FQGNSA. CDR3 DNA: TGTGCCAGCAGCCGCATTAACGACTGGAACACTGAAGCTTTCTTT. This sequence encodes CASSRINDWNTEAFF. Full variable domain (rest looked up from reference TRBV7-2 and TRBJ1-1): GAGVSQSPSNKVTEKGKDVELRCDPISGHTALYWYRQSLGQGLEFLIYFQGNSAPDKSGLPSDRFSAERTGGSVSTLTIQRTQQEDSAVYLCASSRINDWNTEAFFGQGTRLTVV.

This sequence joins TRBV5-5 and TRBJ2-5, with TRBD2 identical over 7 bases. The CDR3 runs 15 residues. V trimming: 4 bases; J trimming: 5 bases; junction bases outside the gene matches: 11. Germline V CDR1 and CDR2: SGHKS, YYEKEE (reference sequence). The CDR3 DNA is TGTGCCAGCAGCCCGGAACCTAGCGGCAGGGAGACCCAGTACTTC. Translation: CASSPEPSGRETQYF.

The chain recombines TRBV5-1 with TRBJ2-7; D remains unclear. Trimming took off 5 bases at V and 5 bases at J, with 14 bases between the two ends. CDR1 and CDR2 from the germline V gene are SGHRS and YFSETQ. CDR3 length equals 13 residues. The CDR3 is CASSVIGRDEQYF. The DNA of the CDR3 is TGCGCCAGCAGTGTGATTGGAAGAGACGAGCAGTACTTC.

The rearrangement uses TRBV5-4 and TRBJ2-7, with D possibly being TRBD2 (6 bases). Germline V CDR1 and CDR2: SGHNT, YYREEE (reference sequence). Trimming left V 4 bases short and J 6 bases short, with 11 bases between. The CDR3 length is 12 residues. DNA for the CDR3: TGTGCCAGCAGCCGGGAGCTTGGCGAGCAGTACTTC. Its translation is CASSRELGEQYF.

Many counts were recorded for this clonotype. CDR3 sequence reads: CASSLQSTGELFF. The CDR3 bases are TGTGCCAGCAGTTTGCAGAGCACCGGGGAGCTGTTTTTT. The chain combines TRBV2 with TRBJ2-2, with D unresolved. V gave up 5 bases and J gave up 4 bases, with 8 bases separating them. CDR1 SNHLY and CDR2 FYNNEI come from the germline V gene. The CDR3 loop spans 13 amino acids.

This clonotype has just a few counts. The chain joins TRBV9 to TRBJ2-5; D remains ambiguous. The CDR3 has 15 amino acids. Trimming took 4 bases from V and 4 from J, leaving 17 bases between them. Germline CDR1 reads SGDLS; CDR2 reads YYNGEE. CDR3 loop: CASSSRASGAETQYF. DNA of the CDR3: TGTGCCAGCAGCTCCCGGGCGAGTGGCGCAGAGACCCAGTACTTC.

The rearrangement joins TRBV20-1 to TRBJ2-7, with 7 positions matching TRBD2. With V trimmed by 5 bases and J by 5 bases, 6 bases remained unmatched. The length of the CDR3 is 12 residues. Germline V gene data show CDR1 as DFQATT and CDR2 as SNEGSKA (reference sequence). The CDR3 DNA follows: TGCAGTGCTTCAGGGAGGGTCAACGAGCAGTACTTC. Translation gives CSASGRVNEQYF.

V is TRBV7-2 and J is TRBJ2-3, with D hard to call. Germline CDR1 is SGHTA and CDR2 is FQGNSA. The V and J ends lost 5 bases and 1 base respectively, with 10 bases between them. The CDR3 runs 14 residues. The CDR3, as DNA: TGTGCCAGCAGCCTCGGCCGGGGCACAGATACGCAGTATTTT. This gives the protein CASSLGRGTDTQYF.